One and the same sample provided the 24 T cell receptor beta chains below, sequenced in a study of cytomegalovirus exposure and HLA in healthy donors. PCR primers comprised 60 Vbeta and 13 Jbeta primers. Produced via immunoSEQ multiplex PCR; TCRdb's table is partial and in-frame only. The top ten hold 1.9% of the sample, which has approximately 170,000 clones, approximately 79% seen once. Specimen: PBMCs. These receptors came from a human donor in good health.

This sequence joins TRBV9 and TRBJ1-1, with a tentative D call TRBD1 (6 bases). Germline lookup yields CDR1 SGDLS and CDR2 YYNGEE. The length of the CDR3 is 13 residues. Trimming took off 0 bases at V and 7 bases at J, with 10 bases between the two ends. The CDR3: CASSVAETGEAFF. CDR3 sequence (DNA): TGTGCCAGCAGCGTAGCTGAGACAGGTGAAGCTTTCTTT.

The chain carries TRBV6-1 and TRBJ1-4, with D possibly being TRBD1 (5 bases). Germline V CDR1 and CDR2: MNHNS, SASEGT. The ends were cut back, 5 bases at V and 0 bases at J, with 10 bases in the middle. There are 15 residues in the CDR3. The CDR3 loop is CASSRTTATNEKLFF. The CDR3 DNA is TGTGCCAGCAGTCGGACAACTGCAACTAATGAAAAACTGTTTTTT.

The chain joins TRBV9 to TRBJ1-2; D is ambiguous. The V and J ends lost 3 bases and 0 bases respectively, with 9 bases between them. CDR3 length equals 14 residues. CDR1 SGDLS and CDR2 YYNGEE come from the germline V gene. The CDR3 DNA follows: TGTGCCAGCAGCGCTGGGGAGACTAACTATGGCTACACCTTC. It specifies CASSAGETNYGYTF. Filled out from reference TRBV9 and TRBJ1-2, the complete variable domain reads DSGVTQTPKHLITATGQRVTLRCSPRSGDLSVYWYQQSLDQGLQFLIQYYNGEERAKGNILERFSAQQFPDLHSELNLSSLELGDSALYFCASSAGETNYGYTFGSGTRLTVV.

The gene calls are TRBV23-1 and TRBJ2-3; the match to TRBD1 covers 8 bases. TRBV23-1 is an ORF for which the function is uncertain. Trimming cost V 0 bases and J 2 bases; bases outside gene matches: 16. The length of the CDR3 is 20 residues. DNA of the CDR3: TGCGCCAGCAGTCAATCAAGTAGAAGGACAGGGCGGGCCGACACAGATACGCAGTATTTT. The encoded protein is CASSQSSRRTGRADTDTQYF.

J is TRBJ1-2 and V is TRBV18; D may be TRBD1 (5 bases). Germline V gene lookup returns CDR1 KGHSH and CDR2 LQKENI. This CDR3 is built from 13 residues. V was pared by 3 bases and J by 2 bases, with 7 bases between. CDR3 residues: CASSPGQNYGYTF. The CDR3 DNA sequence: TGTGCCAGCTCACCGGGGCAGAACTATGGCTACACCTTC.

The chain links TRBV2 to TRBJ2-2, with 11 nucleotides matching TRBD2. The CDR3 runs to 14 residues. The ends lost 6 bases at V and 6 bases at J; junction bases unmatched: 3. Germline lookup yields CDR1 SNHLY and CDR2 FYNNEI. The CDR3 loop reads CASRIAGGPGELFF. The CDR3 region has the DNA TGTGCCAGCAGGATAGCGGGGGGGCCCGGGGAGCTGTTTTTT.

There are a few counts of this clone. The chain recombines TRBV6-1 with TRBJ2-1; D is ambiguous. The germline V and J ends were trimmed by 7 bases and 4 bases, with 5 bases remaining between them. Germline assignment: CDR1 MNHNS and CDR2 SASEGT. This CDR3 is built from 11 residues. The CDR3 loop is CASTQYNEQFF. DNA of the CDR3: TGTGCCAGCACCCAGTACAATGAGCAGTTCTTC.

This chain connects TRBV2 to TRBJ2-2; D is possibly TRBD2 (5 bases). Looked up from germline, CDR1 is SNHLY and CDR2 is FYNNEI. This CDR3 is built from 13 residues. Trimming shortened V by 6 bases and J by 7 bases, and 12 bases separated the two germline ends. CDR3 amino acids: CASRGAVYGELFF. The CDR3 region has the DNA TGTGCCAGCAGGGGAGCGGTGTACGGGGAGCTGTTTTTT.

The chain couples TRBV5-4 to TRBJ2-5; 10 bases match TRBD1. Judging by the DNA end, TRBJ2-7 fits better; the J call may be wrong. The CDR3 has 15 amino acids. Germline V gives CDR1 SGHNT, CDR2 YYREEE (reference sequence). The CDR3 protein is CASSLRQGADYEQYF. In DNA, the CDR3 is TGTGCCAGCAGCCTCAGACAGGGGGCAGACTACGAGCAGTACTTC.

The chain combines TRBV7-9 with TRBJ1-2; TRBD1 agrees at 9 bases. J lost 6 bases, V lost 5 bases, and 19 bases had no gene match. CDR1 and CDR2 (germline): SEHNR, FQNEAQ (reference sequence). This CDR3 contains 18 residues. Here the CDR3 reads CASSPAPGQGTIVDGYTF. For the CDR3, the DNA is TGTGCCAGCAGCCCCGCCCCGGGACAGGGTACGATTGTAGATGGCTACACCTTC.

The chain recombines TRBV4-1 with TRBJ1-2; the D gene is possibly TRBD1 (5 bases). The germline V and J ends were trimmed by 1 base and 8 bases, with 20 bases remaining between them. Per the germline V gene, CDR1 is MGHRA and CDR2 is YSYEKL. The CDR3 sequence is 16 residues long. The CDR3 coding sequence is TGCGCCAGCAGCCAAGCCCCCGCTGGAGGGGAAACCGGCTACACCTTC. Its protein product is CASSQAPAGGETGYTF.

V is TRBV4-1 and J is TRBJ1-2, with D unclear. The CDR3 loop spans 15 amino acids. Germline V gene lookup returns CDR1 MGHRA and CDR2 YSYEKL. V lost 4 bases, J lost 4 bases, and 16 bases lay in between. The CDR3 is CASSLGWAGFYGYTF. The CDR3 DNA is TGCGCCAGCAGCCTCGGATGGGCAGGCTTCTATGGCTACACCTTC.

The chain links TRBV5-4 to TRBJ2-1; D might be TRBD1 (6 bases). This CDR3 has 15 residues. The germline V and J ends were trimmed by 1 base and 8 bases, with 16 bases remaining between them. Germline CDR1 SGHNT, CDR2 YYREEE (reference sequence). The CDR3 is CASSLNQGITDEQFF. CDR3 DNA: TGTGCCAGCAGCTTGAATCAGGGGATAACCGATGAGCAGTTCTTC. Drawing the rest from reference TRBV5-4 and TRBJ2-1, the complete variable domain is ETGVTQSPTHLIKTRGQQVTLRCSSQSGHNTVSWYQQALGQGPQFIFQYYREEENGRGNFPPRFSGLQFPNYSSELNVNALELDDSALYLCASSLNQGITDEQFFGPGTRLTVL.

The chain combines TRBV19 with TRBJ1-5; a weak D match, TRBD1 (5 bases). Germline CDR1 and CDR2: LNHDA and SQIVND (reference sequence). Trimming took 8 bases from V and 2 from J, leaving 13 bases between them. CDR3 length: 14 amino acids. The CDR3 coding sequence is TGTGCCAGTGGGAGGGACTTTGGCAATCAGCCCCAGCATTTT. Amino acid sequence: CASGRDFGNQPQHF.

The chain recombines TRBV5-6 with TRBJ2-5; a weak D match, TRBD1 (6 bases). The CDR3 is made up of 15 amino acids. V gave up 4 bases and J gave up 5 bases, with 18 bases separating them. The germline gives CDR1 SGHDT, CDR2 YYEEEE. The CDR3 is CASSVKQGLLETQYF. In nucleotides, the CDR3 is TGTGCCAGCAGCGTAAAGCAGGGGTTGTTGGAGACCCAGTACTTC.

J is TRBJ1-4 and V is TRBV19; the D is unclear. V lost 3 bases and J lost 5, with 13 bases in between. This CDR3 spans 15 amino acids. CDR1 and CDR2 (germline): LNHDA, SQIVND (reference sequence). In DNA, the CDR3 is TGTGCCAGTAGTATTATTACAAGTCTGAATGAAAAACTGTTTTTT. This translates into CASSIITSLNEKLFF. Using reference TRBV19 and TRBJ1-4 for the parts outside the CDR3, the full variable domain is DGGITQSPKYLFRKEGQNVTLSCEQNLNHDAMYWYRQDPGQGLRLIYYSQIVNDFQKGDIAEGYSVSREKKESFPLTVTSAQKNPTAFYLCASSIITSLNEKLFFGSGTQLSVL.

This chain connects TRBV7-9 to TRBJ1-5; D is unclear. This CDR3 is built from 13 residues. CDR1 and CDR2 (germline): SEHNR, FQNEAQ (reference sequence). The V end was cut by 6 bases, the J end by 4 bases, with 10 bases between. The CDR3 is CASSQTINQPQHF. DNA of the CDR3: TGTGCCAGCAGTCAGACAATTAATCAGCCCCAGCATTTT. Filled out from reference TRBV7-9 and TRBJ1-5, the complete variable domain reads DTGVSQNPRHKITKRGQNVTFRCDPISEHNRLYWYRQTLGQGPEFLTYFQNEAQLEKSRLLSDRFSAERPKGSFSTLEIQRTEQGDSAMYLCASSQTINQPQHFGDGTRLSIL.

V usage is TRBV27 and J usage is TRBJ2-3; 7 nucleotides line up with TRBD2. CDR1 is MNHEY, CDR2 SMNVEV, per germline (reference sequence). J lost 3 bases, V lost 2 bases, and 5 bases had no gene match. The CDR3 covers 15 residues. Here the CDR3 DNA reads TGTGCCAGCAGTTTAGTGGGGGGGGATACAGATACGCAGTATTTT. Its protein is CASSLVGGDTDTQYF.

The chain has TRBV9 and TRBJ2-1, with TRBD1 identical over 8 bases. Trimming cost V 0 bases and J 2 bases; bases outside gene matches: 1. Germline V CDR1 and CDR2: SGDLS, YYNGEE. The CDR3 has 15 amino acids. The DNA of the CDR3 is TGTGCCAGCAGCGTAGGGACAGGGACCTACAATGAGCAGTTCTTC. It yields the protein CASSVGTGTYNEQFF.

The V gene is TRBV6-5, the J gene TRBJ1-1; D might be TRBD1 (5 bases). The CDR3 has 13 residues. Germline CDR1 MNHEY, CDR2 SVGAGI. V shed 6 bases and J shed 0 bases, with 8 bases lying between them. The CDR3 protein is CASRWGMNTEAFF. As DNA, the CDR3 is TGTGCCAGCAGGTGGGGCATGAACACTGAAGCTTTCTTT.

V gene TRBV4-1 combines with J gene TRBJ2-6; 10 bases align to TRBD1. This CDR3 has 21 residues. Germline CDR1 is MGHRA and CDR2 is YSYEKL. V lost 4 bases to trimming and J lost 0 bases; unmatched junction nucleotides: 15. CDR3 in DNA: TGCGCCAGCAGCCCAGATCCTGACAGGGGGCGCGTAGCCTCTGGGGCCAACGTCCTGACTTTC. Residues: CASSPDPDRGRVASGANVLTF.

The V call is TRBV25-1, the J call TRBJ1-2, with D maybe TRBD1 (5 bases). Germline V gene lookup returns CDR1 MGHDK and CDR2 SYGVNS. CDR3 size: 18 residues. V was clipped by 3 bases and J by 4 bases, with 24 bases between them. CDR3 sequence (DNA): TGTGCCAGCAGTGAGGCGTGGCGGGACCAACGTTCACTCTATGGCTACACCTTC. Its translation is CASSEAWRDQRSLYGYTF.

This clone came up once. The chain has TRBV7-8 and TRBJ1-3; D perhaps matches TRBD1 (6 bases). Germline CDR1 reads SGHVS; CDR2 reads FQNEAQ. V lost 5 bases and J 4 bases, leaving 12 bases between the germline ends. The CDR3 is made up of 14 amino acids. CDR3 in amino acids: CASSSRGSGNTIYF. DNA for the CDR3: TGTGCCAGCAGCAGCAGGGGATCCGGAAACACCATATATTTT.

CDR3 sequence (DNA): TGTGCCAGCAGCTTATTCGGGGGGTCCTACGAGCAGTACTTC. Its translation: CASSLFGGSYEQYF. This sequence joins TRBV7-9 and TRBJ2-7; 7 bases map to TRBD2. This CDR3 is 14 amino acids long. Trimming at V came to 2 bases and at J to 1 base, leaving 2 bases not matched to a gene. Germline assignment: CDR1 SEHNR and CDR2 FQNEAQ (reference sequence).